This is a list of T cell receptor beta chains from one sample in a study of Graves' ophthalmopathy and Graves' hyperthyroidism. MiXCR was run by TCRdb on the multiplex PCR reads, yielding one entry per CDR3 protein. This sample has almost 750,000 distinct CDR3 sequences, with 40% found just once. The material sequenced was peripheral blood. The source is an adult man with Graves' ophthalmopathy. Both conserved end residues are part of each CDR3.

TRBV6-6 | CASSYSIVSNQPQHF
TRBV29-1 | CSVWDRPNTEAFF
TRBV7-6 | CASSLDPPAPSRIYEQYF
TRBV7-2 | CASSLTGQSNQPQHF
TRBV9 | CASSPSGANTGELFF
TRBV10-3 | CATTAAATYNSPLHF
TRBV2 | CASSVGRTSGNTF
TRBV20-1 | CSALDRVIYGYTF
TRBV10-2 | CASSEEKTQYF
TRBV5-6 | CASSSSDSSPLHF
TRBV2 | CASSRARRYGYTF
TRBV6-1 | CAISPGTDYGYTF
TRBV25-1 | CASRENFSGNTIYF
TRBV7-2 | CASSQAQTGGNEQFF
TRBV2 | CASSLEVQNSPLHF
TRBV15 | CATSRGGYNEQYF
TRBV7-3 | CASSRTALLGGELFF
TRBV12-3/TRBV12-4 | CAVSREDRANGNTIYF
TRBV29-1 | CSVPGLTTYEQYF
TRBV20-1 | CSTLGTSGFQETQYF
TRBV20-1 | CSAIGGAETQYF
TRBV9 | CASSPTGVFSDEQYF
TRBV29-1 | CSYGQASPLHF
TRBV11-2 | CASSLNGGAPYEQYF
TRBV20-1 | CSAAKGGTVIYEQYF
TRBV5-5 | CASSLTWGRANTGELFF
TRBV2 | CASTAGDTNSPLHF
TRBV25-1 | CASGQGPGTEAFF